The 10 T cell receptor beta chains given below trace back to one sample, sequenced in a study of blood T cell repertoires in COVID-19. Assay used: immunoSEQ multiplex PCR; TCRdb lists only in-frame clones, some missing. This repertoire shows some 260,000 clones, approximately 86% found once; its top ten account for about 1.3%. Sequenced: peripheral blood. All receptors derive from a man of 80 years or more with acute or convalescent COVID-19.

The V call is TRBV28, the J call TRBJ2-5; D is unclear. This CDR3 comprises 12 residues. Germline CDR1 MDHEN, CDR2 SYDVKM. Trimming left V 6 bases short and J 3 bases short, with 8 bases between. This CDR3 reads CASSRLKETQYF. CDR3 bases: TGTGCCAGCAGCAGACTTAAAGAGACCCAGTACTTC.

This chain joins TRBV4-1 and TRBJ1-3, with TRBD1 identical over 8 bases. The CDR3 is 18 residues long. The V gene's germline CDR1 is MGHRA and CDR2 YSYEKL. After removal of 1 base from V and 2 bases from J, the junction contained 10 bases not matched to a gene. CDR3 sequence reads: CASSQVDRALQPGNTIYF. The CDR3 region has the DNA TGCGCCAGCAGCCAAGTGGACAGGGCCTTACAACCTGGAAACACCATATATTTT.

The chain carries TRBV5-4 and TRBJ2-3; weak D call: TRBD2 (6 bases). The CDR3 is made up of 14 amino acids. Trimming left V 0 bases short and J 5 bases short, with 10 bases between. Germline CDR1 is SGHNT and CDR2 is YYREEE (reference sequence). The CDR3 loop is CASSLDAGRDTQYF. DNA of the CDR3: TGTGCCAGCAGCTTGGATGCGGGGAGAGATACGCAGTATTTT.

The rearrangement uses TRBV5-1 and TRBJ2-1, with TRBD2 identical over 14 bases. The CDR3 runs to 16 residues. CDR1 and CDR2 (germline): SGHRS, YFSETQ. The V segment lost 1 base and the J segment 6 bases; nucleotides outside the gene matches: 3. DNA of the CDR3: TGCGCCAGCAGCTTGAGTGGGACTAGCGGGAGCAATGAGCAGTTCTTC. Translated: CASSLSGTSGSNEQFF.

The J gene is TRBJ2-7, the V gene TRBV19; TRBD2 matches at 11 bases. From germline, CDR1 is LNHDA and CDR2 SQIVND (reference sequence). J gave up 7 bases and V 7 bases, and 9 bases lay outside the gene matches. CDR3 size: 14 residues. The DNA of the CDR3 is TGTGCCAGTACCAGGCTAGCGGGGGGACGAGAGCAGTACTTC. The encoded protein is CASTRLAGGREQYF.

With respect to this clone: The sample contains more than one DNA sequence encoding this CDR3. This chain joins TRBV29-1 and TRBJ1-1, with TRBD1 as a possible D gene (5 bases). The CDR3 sequence is 13 residues long. Germline assignment: CDR1 SQVTM and CDR2 ANQGSEA. Between the trimmed V and J ends, which lost 4 bases and 0 bases, there was a span of 9 bases. CDR3 region: CSVARGLNTEAFF. The CDR3, as DNA: TGCAGCGTTGCAAGGGGCCTGAACACTGAAGCTTTCTTT.

The chain links TRBV5-5 to TRBJ1-1; D perhaps matches TRBD1 (6 bases). The CDR3 loop spans 14 amino acids. Germline V gene sequence: CDR1 SGHKS, CDR2 YYEKEE (reference sequence). Trimming took 2 bases from V and 1 from J, leaving 9 bases between them. CDR3 sequence reads: CASSFRTENTEAFF. CDR3 in DNA: TGTGCCAGCAGCTTCCGGACAGAGAACACTGAAGCTTTCTTT. The full variable domain, with the rest looked up from reference TRBV5-5 and TRBJ1-1, is DAGVTQSPTHLIKTRGQQVTLRCSPISGHKSVSWYQQVLGQGPQFIFQYYEKEERGRGNFPDRFSARQFPNYSSELNVNALLLGDSALYLCASSFRTENTEAFFGQGTRLTVV.

The chain joins TRBV29-1 to TRBJ1-2; D is possibly TRBD1 (6 bases). The germline V gene encodes CDR1 SQVTM and CDR2 ANQGSEA. Trimming shortened V by 5 bases and J by 0 bases, and 10 bases separated the two germline ends. The CDR3 spans 13 residues. CDR3 protein: CSVSGQTNYGYTF. CDR3 coding DNA: TGCAGCGTTTCCGGACAGACTAACTATGGCTACACCTTC.

The rearrangement joins TRBV6-2 or TRBV6-3 to TRBJ1-2, with D uncertain. This CDR3 region has 12 residues. Trimming cost V 6 bases and J 6 bases, with 11 bases left between them. CDR1 is MNHEY, CDR2 SVGEGT, per germline. The CDR3 nucleotides read TGTGCCAGCAGCGACGACATCAATGGCTACACCTTC. It translates to CASSDDINGYTF.

The genes are TRBV5-6 and TRBJ2-3, with D tentatively TRBD2 (5 bases). Deletions cut 0 bases from V and 7 bases from J, with 18 bases between. Germline V gene lookup returns CDR1 SGHDT and CDR2 YYEEEE. The CDR3 is 16 residues long. The CDR3 spells CASSLAVGAPPNTQYF. The CDR3 nucleotides are TGTGCCAGCAGCTTGGCCGTGGGAGCGCCCCCCAATACGCAGTATTTT.